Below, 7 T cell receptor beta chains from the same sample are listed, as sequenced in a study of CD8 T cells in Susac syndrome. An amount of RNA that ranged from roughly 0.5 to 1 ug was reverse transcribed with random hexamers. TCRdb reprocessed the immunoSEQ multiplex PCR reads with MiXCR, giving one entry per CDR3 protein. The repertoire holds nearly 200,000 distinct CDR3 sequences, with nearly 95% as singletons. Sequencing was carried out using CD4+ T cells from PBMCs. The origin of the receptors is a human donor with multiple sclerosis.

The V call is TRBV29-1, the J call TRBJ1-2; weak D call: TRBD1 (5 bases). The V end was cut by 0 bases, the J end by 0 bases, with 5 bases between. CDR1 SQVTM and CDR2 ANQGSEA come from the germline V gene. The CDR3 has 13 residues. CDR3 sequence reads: CSVEEGANYGYTF. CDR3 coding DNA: TGCAGCGTTGAAGAGGGGGCTAACTATGGCTACACCTTC.

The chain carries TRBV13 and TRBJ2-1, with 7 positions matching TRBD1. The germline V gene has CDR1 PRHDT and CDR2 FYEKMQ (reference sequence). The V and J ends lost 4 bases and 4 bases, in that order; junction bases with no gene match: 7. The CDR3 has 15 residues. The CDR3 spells CASSYRGIVYNEQFF. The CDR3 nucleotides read TGTGCCAGCAGCTACAGGGGAATCGTATACAATGAGCAGTTCTTC.

DNA for the CDR3: TGTGCCAGCAGCTGGAGTGGGCCGTCCTCTGGGGCCAACGTCCTGACTTTC. This gives the protein CASSWSGPSSGANVLTF. The rearrangement uses TRBV3-1 and TRBJ2-6; D uncertain. Germline V lookup: CDR1 LGHDT, CDR2 YNNKEL (reference sequence). V gave up 5 bases and J gave up 0 bases, with 14 bases separating them. The CDR3 is made up of 17 amino acids.

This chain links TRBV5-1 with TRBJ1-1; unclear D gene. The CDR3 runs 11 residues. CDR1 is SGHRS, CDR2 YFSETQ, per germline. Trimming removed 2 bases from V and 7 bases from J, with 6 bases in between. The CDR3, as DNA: TGCGCCAGCAGCTTTGAAAGTGAAGCTTTCTTT. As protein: CASSFESEAFF.

CDR3 loop: CASTSFGGQYF. CDR3 nucleotide sequence: TGTGCCAGCACTAGTTTTGGGGGGCAGTACTTC. The rearrangement joins TRBV6-1 to TRBJ2-7; D may match TRBD1 or TRBD2 (5 bases each). CDR3 length equals 11 residues. Per germline, CDR1 MNHNS and CDR2 SASEGT. V was shortened by 7 bases and J by 9 bases, with 13 bases between the two germline ends.

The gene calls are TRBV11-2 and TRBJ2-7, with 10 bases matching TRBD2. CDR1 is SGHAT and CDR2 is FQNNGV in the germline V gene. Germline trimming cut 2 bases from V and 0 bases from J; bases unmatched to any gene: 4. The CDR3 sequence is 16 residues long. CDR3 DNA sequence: TGTGCCAGCAGCTTAAGACTAGCGGGCGACTCCTACGAGCAGTACTTC. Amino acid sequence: CASSLRLAGDSYEQYF. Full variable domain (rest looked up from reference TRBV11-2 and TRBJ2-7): EAGVAQSPRYKIIEKRQSVAFWCNPISGHATLYWYQQILGQGPKLLIQFQNNGVVDDSQLPKDRFSAERLKGVDSTLKIQPAKLEDSAVYLCASSLRLAGDSYEQYFGPGTRLTVT.

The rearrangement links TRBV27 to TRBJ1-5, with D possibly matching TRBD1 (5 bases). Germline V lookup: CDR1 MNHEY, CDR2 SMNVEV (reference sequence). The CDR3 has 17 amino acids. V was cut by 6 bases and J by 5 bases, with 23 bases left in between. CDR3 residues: CASRRRAGPQTHQPQHF. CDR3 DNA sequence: TGTGCCAGCAGGCGTAGGGCGGGGCCGCAGACCCATCAGCCCCAGCATTTT.